The T cell receptor beta chain described here comes from a study of blood T cell repertoires in COVID-19 (dated by TCRdb to 2018 to 2020). Some background on the complete study: Samples covering the acute and convalescent phases of COVID-19 were provided by collaborators in the United States, Italy and Spain. Where available, HLA class I and class II types were obtained from metadata supplied by the sample provider rather than from assay-based typing. Sample metadata almost always included a de-identified subject ID, COVID-19 status, age in years and sex. The repertoires were made available in a free public database intended to serve as a resource for research on the immune response to SARS-CoV-2. Deeply sampled blood TCRbeta repertoires from subjects exposed to, actively infected with, or recovered from COVID-19 were included in the dataset. The material from the prospective study consisted of cDNA or gDNA derived from T cells, B-cell-depleted T cells, or PBMCs. The samples were drawn from two sources: the first 160 participants of the ongoing ImmuneRACE study, and 1,000 to 1,500 subjects contributed by 6 global collaborators.

Samples from volunteer blood donors who had recovered from COVID-19 were contributed by a second Seattle source. The collaborating institutions used their own protocols to collect whole blood in K2EDTA tubes. Collaborator samples were shipped for TCRbeta analysis as frozen whole blood, isolated PBMCs, or DNA extracted from either sample type. Paper-wide results and their limitations: The quantity of clinical and demographic metadata differed by source and by participant and was supplied without curation.

As regards this clone: Its specific antigen is unknown. No much larger clonotype is one base removed from it; base qualities were not supplied.

As encoded in the germline V gene, CDR1 is ENHRY while CDR2 is SYGVKD. V drops 10 bases and J drops 6 bases, leaving 13 bases in between. The CDR3 covers 11 residues, taking in both the cysteine and the phenylalanine. Here the CDR3 DNA is all that survives: 33 bases in frame from base 1. TCRbeta CDR3 regions were amplified from genomic DNA using the immunoSEQ Assay, a bias-controlled multiplex PCR. The authors' pipeline ran thus. Within the assay, amplification of reference gene primers was used to estimate how many nucleated cells each sample contained. To quantify the absolute abundance of each unique TCRbeta CDR3 rearrangement, sequence reads were collapsed and filtered. For each sample, productive Simpson clonality was calculated by taking the square root of Simpson's diversity index across productive rearrangements. Not all clones reach the TCRdb copy of this immuneACCESS table, which keeps in-frame sequences only. Checked studies attribute under half of the gap to unresolved V genes and leave the rest unexplained. V and J calls plus clone size are reproduced from that table; the DNA served to infer D and trimming. Counted in this sample were under 300,000 clones; approximately 87% of them appeared once. 3.5% to 5.5% of the sample rests with the top ten.

Sequencing was performed on peripheral blood. The receptor was derived from a man aged 55 to 70 who had recovered from COVID-19. The chain employs TRBV10-3 and TRBJ2-7; TRBD2 is a weak D gene call, 5 bases matching. The nucleotides are TGTGCCACCACACGAGAGGGCGAGCAGTACTTC. The encoded protein is CATTREGEQYF.